The 23 T cell receptor beta chains reported below all come from one sample, sequenced in a study of technical replicates of blood from a handful of donors. Assay used: immunoSEQ multiplex PCR; TCRdb lists only in-frame clones, some missing. The sample gives roughly 79,000 clones, more than 90% of which show up once; 0.36% is in the top ten. Input material: T cells isolated from PBMCs. Receptor source: a human donor in good health.

This clone was observed a single time. The V and J genes are TRBV7-3 and TRBJ2-3; TRBD1 is a possible D gene (5 bases). The CDR3 runs 14 residues. V was cut by 3 bases and J by 2 bases, with 9 bases left in between. Per the germline V gene, CDR1 is SGHTA and CDR2 is FQGTGA. CDR3 nucleotides: TGTGCCAGCAGCTTGGGGCTTGACACAGATACGCAGTATTTT. Translating it yields CASSLGLDTDTQYF. The complete variable domain, with remaining parts taken from reference TRBV7-3 and TRBJ2-3, reads GAGVSQTPSNKVTEKGKYVELRCDPISGHTALYWYRQSLGQGPEFLIYFQGTGAADDSGLPNDRFFAVRPEGSVSTLKIQRTERGDSAVYLCASSLGLDTDTQYFGPGTRLTVL.

This chain links TRBV5-1 with TRBJ1-1; weak D call: TRBD1 (6 bases). The V and J ends lost 6 bases and 7 bases respectively, with 13 bases between them. This CDR3 region has 12 residues. The germline gives CDR1 SGHRS, CDR2 YFSETQ. DNA of the CDR3: TGCGCCAGCATGAGAGACAGGAATGAAGCTTTCTTT. It specifies CASMRDRNEAFF.

The chain is built from TRBV7-9 and TRBJ2-7; 10 bases map to TRBD1. The V gene end was trimmed by 8 bases and the J gene end by 3 bases; junction bases not matched to a gene: 22. This CDR3 contains 19 residues. Germline loops: CDR1 SEHNR, CDR2 FQNEAQ (reference sequence). CDR3 bases: TGTGCCAGCGGGTCTCCGGGACAGGGGACCAGGTTTGGTGGCTACGAGCAGTACTTC. This gives the protein CASGSPGQGTRFGGYEQYF.

CDR3 coding DNA: TGCGCCAGCAGCTTGGCGGGTTATCTAGCGGGAGAAATCCTTTCCCTCGAGCAGTACTTC. Protein: CASSLAGYLAGEILSLEQYF. This chain uses TRBV5-1 with TRBJ2-7, with 10 bases matching TRBD2. Germline V CDR1 and CDR2: SGHRS, YFSETQ. The CDR3 loop spans 20 amino acids. V lost 0 bases, J lost 6 bases, and 21 bases stayed unmatched.

This chain joins TRBV7-7 and TRBJ2-5, with D perhaps matching TRBD1 (6 bases). CDR1 and CDR2 from the germline V gene are SSHAT and FNYEAQ (reference sequence). V dropped 2 bases and J dropped 5 bases, with 9 bases sitting between them. CDR3 length equals 13 residues. CDR3 coding DNA: TGTGCCAGCAGCTTAACAGGGATGGAGACCCAGTACTTC. Translating it yields CASSLTGMETQYF.

The rearrangement uses TRBV7-9 and TRBJ2-3; D is possibly TRBD1 (6 bases). Trimming removed 5 bases at V and 0 bases at J, with 9 bases between. This CDR3 region has 14 residues. In germline, CDR1 is SEHNR, CDR2 FQNEAQ (reference sequence). The CDR3 region is CASSEDSSTDTQYF. DNA for the CDR3: TGTGCCAGCAGCGAGGACAGTAGCACAGATACGCAGTATTTT.

The rearrangement joins TRBV27 to TRBJ1-1; a weak D match, TRBD1 (6 bases). CDR1 is MNHEY, CDR2 SMNVEV, per germline (reference sequence). CDR3 length equals 10 residues. Between the trimmed V and J ends, which lost 10 bases and 7 bases, there was a span of 10 bases. The CDR3 region is CAKRGGEAFF. Written as DNA, the CDR3 is TGTGCCAAAAGGGGGGGTGAAGCTTTCTTT.

The chain employs TRBV9 and TRBJ2-1, with 12 bases matching TRBD2. V was clipped by 4 bases and J by 3 bases; unmatched bases: 5. The CDR3 runs to 16 residues. Germline values: CDR1 SGDLS, CDR2 YYNGEE. CDR3 in DNA: TGTGCCAGCAGCCCCGGGGGACTAGCGGGCTACAATGAGCAGTTCTTC. This sequence encodes CASSPGGLAGYNEQFF.

This rearrangement joins TRBV29-1 to TRBJ2-2; 9 bases are a match to TRBD2. The CDR3 has 16 residues. The V segment lost 2 bases and the J segment 5 bases; nucleotides outside the gene matches: 9. Germline V CDR1 and CDR2: SQVTM, ANQGSEA. The CDR3 is CSVESGSSGITGELFF. The CDR3 bases are TGCAGCGTTGAATCGGGGTCTAGCGGGATAACCGGGGAGCTGTTTTTT.

The chain joins TRBV4-3 to TRBJ1-4, with TRBD1 matching 10 bases. Germline V gives CDR1 LGHNA, CDR2 YSLEER. This CDR3 region has 16 residues. V shed 2 bases, J shed 1 base, and the junction held 1 base outside the gene matches. The CDR3 nucleotides are TGCGCCAGCAGCCAATGGACAGGGGGAACTAATGAAAAACTGTTTTTT. Its translation: CASSQWTGGTNEKLFF.

This chain links TRBV9 with TRBJ2-3; possibly TRBD1 for D (6 bases). Between the trimmed V and J ends, which lost 4 bases and 6 bases, there was a span of 9 bases. Germline values: CDR1 SGDLS, CDR2 YYNGEE. The CDR3 sequence is 12 residues long. The CDR3 spells CASSQTGDTQYF. The CDR3 region has the DNA TGTGCCAGCAGCCAAACAGGGGATACGCAGTATTTT.

In nucleotides, the CDR3 is TGCGCCAGCAGCTTGTTCGTTTCAGGGACAGGAGAAGAGACCCAGTACTTC. The encoded protein is CASSLFVSGTGEETQYF. V and J are TRBV5-1 and TRBJ2-5; 8 nucleotides agree with TRBD1. The germline gives CDR1 SGHRS, CDR2 YFSETQ. The CDR3 spans 17 residues. After removal of 1 base from V and 3 bases from J, the junction contained 11 bases not matched to a gene.

The chain couples TRBV5-1 to TRBJ2-5; D is uncertain. Trimming pared 0 bases from V and 5 bases from J, leaving 11 bases between. The CDR3 has 14 residues. Germline V lookup: CDR1 SGHRS, CDR2 YFSETQ. In DNA form, the CDR3 reads TGCGCCAGCAGCTTGGACAGCTGGGCGGAGACCCAGTACTTC. It yields the protein CASSLDSWAETQYF.

The chain uses TRBV11-2 and TRBJ1-1; D might be TRBD1 (5 bases). The V end was cut by 3 bases, the J end by 1 base, with 9 bases between. This CDR3 is 14 amino acids long. Germline assignment: CDR1 SGHAT and CDR2 FQNNGV. CDR3 coding DNA: TGTGCCAGCAGCTTTTCGACAGCGAACACTGAAGCTTTCTTT. Translating it yields CASSFSTANTEAFF. The entire variable domain, with the rest obtained from reference TRBV11-2 and TRBJ1-1, is as follows: EAGVAQSPRYKIIEKRQSVAFWCNPISGHATLYWYQQILGQGPKLLIQFQNNGVVDDSQLPKDRFSAERLKGVDSTLKIQPAKLEDSAVYLCASSFSTANTEAFFGQGTRLTVV.

V usage is TRBV4-1 and J usage is TRBJ2-7; unclear D gene. The V and J ends lost 1 base and 5 bases respectively, with 12 bases between them. Per the germline V gene, CDR1 is MGHRA and CDR2 is YSYEKL. The length of the CDR3 is 14 residues. The CDR3, as DNA: TGCGCCAGCAGCCAAGGTCTGCGGTCCCACGAGCAGTACTTC. Amino acids: CASSQGLRSHEQYF.

V and J are TRBV7-8 and TRBJ2-7; 8 bases are shared with TRBD2. V lost 4 bases, J lost 5 bases, and 13 bases stayed unmatched. The CDR3 covers 16 residues. Per germline, CDR1 SGHVS and CDR2 FQNEAQ. This CDR3 reads CASSSPLSGRIDEQYF. Written as DNA, the CDR3 is TGTGCCAGCAGCTCACCGTTGAGCGGGAGAATCGACGAGCAGTACTTC.

V and J are TRBV11-2 and TRBJ2-7; D might be TRBD2 (6 bases). The length of the CDR3 is 13 residues. V lost 1 base to trimming and J lost 3 bases, with 7 bases between them. Looked up from germline, CDR1 is SGHAT and CDR2 is FQNNGV. CDR3 in DNA: TGTGCCAGCAGCTTAGGCGGGGACTACGAGCAGTACTTC. Translating it yields CASSLGGDYEQYF.

The chain employs TRBV6-6 and TRBJ2-7; the D gene is possibly TRBD2 (6 bases). CDR3 size: 13 residues. V was trimmed by 7 bases and J by 4 bases, leaving 14 bases between them. Germline CDR1 and CDR2: MNHNY and SVGAGI (reference sequence). The CDR3 spells CASTSRRAYEQYF. The CDR3, as DNA: TGTGCCAGCACCTCGCGGAGGGCTTACGAGCAGTACTTC.

V and J are TRBV14 and TRBJ2-3; no definite D call. The V end lost 1 base, the J end lost 5 bases, and 13 bases lay between the germline ends. CDR1 and CDR2 (germline): SGHDN, FVKESK. There are 15 residues in the CDR3. CDR3 protein: CASSQVNILVDTQYF. CDR3 nucleotides: TGTGCCAGCAGCCAAGTTAATATCCTAGTAGATACGCAGTATTTT.

V and J are TRBV21-1 and TRBJ1-1; the table's TRBD1 call for D was not verified on the DNA. TRBV21-1 is recorded as a pseudogene. This CDR3 is 17 amino acids long. The CDR3 loop reads CASSIRDTPQRDTEAFF. In DNA form, the CDR3 reads TGTGCCAGCAGCATCCGGGACACTCCCCAGAGGGACACTGAAGCTTTCTTT.

The CDR3 spells CASSVRTGGAGELFF. In DNA form, the CDR3 reads TGTGCCAGCAGCGTTAGGACTGGGGGGGCCGGGGAGCTGTTTTTT. The genes are TRBV9 and TRBJ2-2, with 7 positions matching TRBD2. Trimming took 2 bases from V and 6 from J; bases not matched to a gene: 7. CDR1 is SGDLS, CDR2 YYNGEE, per germline. CDR3 length equals 15 residues.

The rearrangement joins TRBV14 to TRBJ2-7; 8 bases match TRBD2. Germline V CDR1 and CDR2: SGHDN, FVKESK. After removal of 4 bases from V and 2 bases from J, the junction contained 4 bases not matched to a gene. There are 14 residues in the CDR3. DNA for the CDR3: TGTGCCAGCAGCCCCCCGGGACTAGCCTACGAGCAGTACTTC. It encodes CASSPPGLAYEQYF.

The rearrangement joins TRBV19 to TRBJ2-1; D is ambiguous. The CDR3 loop spans 14 amino acids. Looked up from germline, CDR1 is LNHDA and CDR2 is SQIVND (reference sequence). Between the trimmed V and J ends, which lost 3 bases and 8 bases, there was a span of 14 bases. The CDR3, as DNA: TGTGCCAGTAGTATCCTACTTCCTGCGGATGAGCAGTTCTTC. Residues: CASSILLPADEQFF.